The 3 T cell receptor beta chains below were found in one sample sequenced in a study of cytomegalovirus exposure and HLA in healthy donors. It was with 60 Vbeta and 13 Jbeta primers that the PCR ran. Sequenced by immunoSEQ multiplex PCR; TCRdb stores in-frame clones only, minus some. The repertoire holds 65,000 to 85,000 clones, with roughly 90% as singletons. Material: PBMCs. These receptors came from a woman younger than 45 in good health and CMV-seronegative.

The chain carries TRBV5-1 and TRBJ2-7; 12 bases fit TRBD2. The V segment lost 0 bases and the J segment 9 bases; nucleotides outside the gene matches: 19. This CDR3 contains 19 residues. Germline V gives CDR1 SGHRS, CDR2 YFSETQ. Here the CDR3 DNA reads TGCGCCAGCAGCTTGGTGGGGGGGCGCGCTAGCGGGAGGGCCAACCCGCAGTACTTC. Protein sequence: CASSLVGGRASGRANPQYF.

Here the CDR3 DNA reads TGTGCCAGCACTCCGACGACAGGGGCGTCCTACGAGCAGTACTTC. Protein product: CASTPTTGASYEQYF. J is TRBJ2-7 and V is TRBV6-1; 8 nucleotides match TRBD1. V lost 7 bases and J lost 1; bases outside the gene matches: 9. This CDR3 is built from 15 residues. The germline V gene has CDR1 MNHNS and CDR2 SASEGT.

The J gene is TRBJ1-1, the V gene TRBV5-1, with D possibly matching TRBD1 (5 bases). This CDR3 is built from 13 residues. Germline V gene lookup returns CDR1 SGHRS and CDR2 YFSETQ. Trimming stripped 6 bases from V and 5 bases from J, with 14 bases between. CDR3 nucleotides: TGCGCCAGCAACGCGGGGGATGGGACTGAAGCTTTCTTT. It codes for CASNAGDGTEAFF.